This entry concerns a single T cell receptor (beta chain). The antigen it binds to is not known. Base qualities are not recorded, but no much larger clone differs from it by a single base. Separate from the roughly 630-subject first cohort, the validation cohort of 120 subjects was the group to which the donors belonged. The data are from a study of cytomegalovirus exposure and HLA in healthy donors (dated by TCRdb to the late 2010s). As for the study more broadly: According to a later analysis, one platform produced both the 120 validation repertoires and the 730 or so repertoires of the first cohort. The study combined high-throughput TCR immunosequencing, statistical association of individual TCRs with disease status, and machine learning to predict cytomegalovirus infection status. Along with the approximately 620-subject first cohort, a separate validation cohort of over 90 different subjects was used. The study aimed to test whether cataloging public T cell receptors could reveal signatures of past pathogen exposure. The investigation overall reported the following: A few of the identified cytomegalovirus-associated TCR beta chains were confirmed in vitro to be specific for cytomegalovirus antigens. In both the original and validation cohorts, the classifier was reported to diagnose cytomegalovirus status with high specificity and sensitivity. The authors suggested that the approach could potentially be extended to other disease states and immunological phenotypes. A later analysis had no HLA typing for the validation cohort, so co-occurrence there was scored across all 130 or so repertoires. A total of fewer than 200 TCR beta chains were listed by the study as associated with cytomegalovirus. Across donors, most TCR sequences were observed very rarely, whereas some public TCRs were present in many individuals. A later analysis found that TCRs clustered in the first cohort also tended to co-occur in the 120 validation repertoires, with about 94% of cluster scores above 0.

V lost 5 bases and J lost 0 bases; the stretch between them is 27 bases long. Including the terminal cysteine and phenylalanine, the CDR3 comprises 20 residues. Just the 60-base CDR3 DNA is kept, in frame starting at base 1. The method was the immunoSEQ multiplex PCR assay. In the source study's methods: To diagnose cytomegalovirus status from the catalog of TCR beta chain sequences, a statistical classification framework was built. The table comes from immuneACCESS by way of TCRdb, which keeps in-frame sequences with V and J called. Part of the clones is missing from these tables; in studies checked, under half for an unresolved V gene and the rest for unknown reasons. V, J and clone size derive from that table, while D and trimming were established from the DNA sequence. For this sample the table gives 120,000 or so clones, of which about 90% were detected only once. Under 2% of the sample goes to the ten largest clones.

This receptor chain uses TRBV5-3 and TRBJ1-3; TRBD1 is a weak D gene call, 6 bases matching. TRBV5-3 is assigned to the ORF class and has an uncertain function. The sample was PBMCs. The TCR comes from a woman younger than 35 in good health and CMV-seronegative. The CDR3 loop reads CARRRDRFHALAGSGNTIYF. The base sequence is TGTGCCAGAAGACGTGACAGGTTTCACGCCCTGGCGGGCTCTGGAAACACCATATATTTT.